This T cell receptor (beta chain) originates from a study of blood T cells in healthy people across ages. The ends were cut back, 6 bases at V and 7 bases at J, with 19 bases in the middle. CDR1 and CDR2 (germline): SQVTM, ANQGSEA. The length of the CDR3 is 14 residues. Together with a sample-barcoded 5' primer, a J-beta primer mix was included in a second PCR lasting about 6 to 11 cycles. The template-switch adaptor, which had 12 random nucleotides, put a tag on each cDNA molecule. Each sample yielded at least 3 million CDR3-containing paired-end reads. One entry per CDR3 protein results from TCRdb running MiXCR on the 5' RACE reads. The table lists around 1,000,000 distinct CDR3 sequences, roughly 24% of them singletons. The data also belong to a second study, concerning T cells of mothers and their children.

The sequence was collected from a girl aged 2-10 years in good health. Sequenced sample: blood. This chain connects TRBV29-1 to TRBJ1-5, with a tentative D call TRBD1 (6 bases). The CDR3 reads CSVHSGGEGQPQHF. The DNA for the CDR3 is TGCAGCGTACACAGTGGGGGCGAAGGGCAGCCCCAGCATTTT.